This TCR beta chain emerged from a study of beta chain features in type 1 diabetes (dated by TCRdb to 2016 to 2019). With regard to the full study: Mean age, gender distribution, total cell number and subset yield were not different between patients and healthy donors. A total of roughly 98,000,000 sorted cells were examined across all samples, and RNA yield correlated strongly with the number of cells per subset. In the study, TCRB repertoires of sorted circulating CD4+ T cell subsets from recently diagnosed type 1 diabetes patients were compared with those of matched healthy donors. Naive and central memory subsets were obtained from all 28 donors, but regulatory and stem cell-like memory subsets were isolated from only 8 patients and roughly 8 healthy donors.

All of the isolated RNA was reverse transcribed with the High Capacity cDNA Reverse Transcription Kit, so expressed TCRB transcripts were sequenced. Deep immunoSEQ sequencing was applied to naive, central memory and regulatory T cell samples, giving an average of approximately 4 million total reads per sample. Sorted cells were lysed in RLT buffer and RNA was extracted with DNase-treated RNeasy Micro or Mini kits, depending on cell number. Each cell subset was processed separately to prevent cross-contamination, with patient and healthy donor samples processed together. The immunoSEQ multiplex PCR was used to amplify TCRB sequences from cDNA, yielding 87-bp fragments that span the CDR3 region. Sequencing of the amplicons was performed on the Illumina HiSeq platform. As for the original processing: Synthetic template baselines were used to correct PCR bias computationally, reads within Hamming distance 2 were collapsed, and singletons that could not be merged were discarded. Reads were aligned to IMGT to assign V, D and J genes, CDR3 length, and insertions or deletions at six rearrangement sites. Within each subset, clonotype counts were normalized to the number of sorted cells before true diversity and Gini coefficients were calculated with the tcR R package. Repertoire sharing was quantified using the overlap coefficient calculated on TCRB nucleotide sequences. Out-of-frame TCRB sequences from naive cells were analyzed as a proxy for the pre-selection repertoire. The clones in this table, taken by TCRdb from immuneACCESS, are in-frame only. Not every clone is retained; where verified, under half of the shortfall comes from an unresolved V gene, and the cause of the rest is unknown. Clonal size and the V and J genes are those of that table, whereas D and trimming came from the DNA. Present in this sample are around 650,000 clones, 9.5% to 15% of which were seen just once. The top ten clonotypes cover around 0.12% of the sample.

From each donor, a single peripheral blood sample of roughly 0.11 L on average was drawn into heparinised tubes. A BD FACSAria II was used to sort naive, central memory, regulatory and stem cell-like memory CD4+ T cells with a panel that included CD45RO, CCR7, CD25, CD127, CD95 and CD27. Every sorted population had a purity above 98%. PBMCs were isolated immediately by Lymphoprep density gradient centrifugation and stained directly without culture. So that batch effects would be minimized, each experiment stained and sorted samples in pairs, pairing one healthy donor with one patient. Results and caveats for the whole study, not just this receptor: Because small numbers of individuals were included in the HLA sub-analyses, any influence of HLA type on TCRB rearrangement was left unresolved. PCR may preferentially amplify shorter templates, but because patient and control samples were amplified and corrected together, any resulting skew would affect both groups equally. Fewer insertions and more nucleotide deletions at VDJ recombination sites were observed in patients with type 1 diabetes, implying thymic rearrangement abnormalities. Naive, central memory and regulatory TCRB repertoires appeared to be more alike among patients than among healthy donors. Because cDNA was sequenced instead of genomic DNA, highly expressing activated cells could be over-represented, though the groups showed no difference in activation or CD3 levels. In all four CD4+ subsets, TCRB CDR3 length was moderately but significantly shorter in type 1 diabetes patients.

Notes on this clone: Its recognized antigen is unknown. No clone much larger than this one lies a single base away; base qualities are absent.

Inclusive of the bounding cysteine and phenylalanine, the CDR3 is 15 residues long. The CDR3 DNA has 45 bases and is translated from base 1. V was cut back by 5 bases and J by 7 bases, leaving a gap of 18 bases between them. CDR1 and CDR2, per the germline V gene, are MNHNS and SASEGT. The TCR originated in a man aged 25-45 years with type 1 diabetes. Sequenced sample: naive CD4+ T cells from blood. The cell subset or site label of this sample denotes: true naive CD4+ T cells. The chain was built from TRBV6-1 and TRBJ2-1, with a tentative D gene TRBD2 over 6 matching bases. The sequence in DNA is TGTGCCAGCAGTACAACTAGCAGTAGAAGGAATGAGCAGTTCTTC. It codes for CASSTTSSRRNEQFF.